Shown below are 27 T cell receptor beta chains from a single sample sequenced in a study of response to subunit inactivated influenza vaccine. TCRdb re-called the RT-PCR reads through MiXCR, storing one row per CDR3 protein. There are 500,000 to 600,000 distinct CDR3 sequences in the sample; about 15% occur only once, and approximately 3% lies in the top ten. Sequencing was performed on CD4+ T cells sorted from PBMCs, taken less than 30 months after vaccination. These receptors were taken from a man aged 50-75 years who received an inactivated influenza vaccine.

This sequence joins TRBV6-2 or TRBV6-3 and TRBJ2-2; weak D call: TRBD2 (6 bases). CDR3 length: 14 amino acids. Germline CDR1 is MNHEY and CDR2 is SVGEGT. The V gene lost 6 bases and the J gene lost 5 bases, with 13 bases spanning the gap. Here the CDR3 reads CASRNPGTTGELFF. CDR3 in DNA: TGTGCCAGCAGGAACCCCGGGACTACCGGGGAGCTGTTTTTT.

The table lists this clonotype with many counts. The V gene is TRBV12-3 or TRBV12-4, the J gene TRBJ2-1; 10 bases are shared with TRBD2. V dropped 3 bases and J dropped 8; count of bases not matched to a gene: 4. The CDR3 is 14 amino acids. The DNA for the CDR3 is TGTGCCAGCAGTTTGAGCGGGGGGGCCTATGAGCAGTTCTTC. Translating it yields CASSLSGGAYEQFF.

The chain joins TRBV5-1 to TRBJ2-5; 8 positions match TRBD2. This CDR3 has 17 amino acids. Germline V lookup: CDR1 SGHRS, CDR2 YFSETQ. V was clipped by 4 bases and J by 2 bases; unmatched bases: 13. As DNA, the CDR3 is TGCGCCAGCAGCCAAATCTTTATAGCGGGGACGCAAGAGACCCAGTACTTC. Encoded protein: CASSQIFIAGTQETQYF.

In this sample, this clonotype turned up a few times. The chain has TRBV4-2 and TRBJ1-3; D not certain. The CDR3 is 15 residues long. Germline V gene sequence: CDR1 LGHNA, CDR2 YNFKEQ. Trimming removed 8 bases at V and 0 bases at J, with 14 bases between. CDR3 sequence: CASRGAGASGNTIYF. The CDR3 nucleotides are TGTGCCAGCCGAGGCGCAGGTGCCTCTGGAAACACCATATATTTT.

This clonotype has only a few counts. This chain links TRBV28 with TRBJ2-3; D may be TRBD1 or TRBD2 (5 bases each). CDR1 is MDHEN and CDR2 is SYDVKM in the germline V gene. The length of the CDR3 is 13 residues. V was trimmed by 6 bases and J by 9 bases, leaving 16 bases between them. CDR3 residues: CASSRGPWETQYF. CDR3 nucleotides: TGTGCCAGCAGCCGGGGACCCTGGGAAACGCAGTATTTT. Full variable domain (outside the CDR3, taken from reference TRBV28 and TRBJ2-3): DVKVTQSSRYLVKRTGEKVFLECVQDMDHENMFWYRQDPGLGLRLIYFSYDVKMKEKGDIPEGYSVSREKKERFSLILESASTNQTSMYLCASSRGPWETQYFGPGTRLTVL.

The chain is built from TRBV20-1 and TRBJ2-7; weak D call: TRBD2 (5 bases). Trimming removed 5 bases from V and 0 bases from J, with 8 bases in between. CDR1 DFQATT and CDR2 SNEGSKA come from the germline V gene (reference sequence). The CDR3 loop spans 12 amino acids. DNA for the CDR3: TGCAGTGCTGACCGGGACTCCTACGAGCAGTACTTC. This sequence encodes CSADRDSYEQYF.

Concerning this clonotype: This CDR3 fails to terminate in the conserved phenylalanine or tryptophan, so it likely reflects a read error. The rearrangement uses TRBV28 and TRBJ2-5; maybe TRBD2 (6 bases). CDR1 is MDHEN, CDR2 SYDVKM, per germline. V gave up 3 bases and J gave up 5 bases, with 10 bases separating them. This CDR3 has 13 residues. The CDR3 loop reads CASSFRRDETQYL. CDR3 nucleotide sequence: TGTGCCAGCAGTTTCAGGAGGGACGAGACCCAGTACTTA.

This clonotype was detected once. The chain links TRBV20-1 to TRBJ2-1; 8 bases fit TRBD2. Germline CDR1 reads DFQATT; CDR2 reads SNEGSKA (reference sequence). The length of the CDR3 is 13 residues. The trim removed 3 bases at V and 6 bases at J, leaving 4 bases unmatched. The CDR3 DNA reads TGCAGTGCTAGCGGGAGGGCCCCCAATGAGCAGTTCTTC. Protein: CSASGRAPNEQFF.

The chain combines TRBV6-2 or TRBV6-3 with TRBJ2-4; 10 bases fit TRBD2. From germline, CDR1 is MNHEY and CDR2 SVGEGT. The CDR3 is 19 residues long. V lost 2 bases, J lost 4 bases, and 14 bases stayed unmatched. The CDR3 sequence is CASSYPRQLAGIGKNIQYF. DNA for the CDR3: TGTGCCAGCAGTTACCCTCGCCAACTAGCGGGGATTGGGAAAAACATTCAGTACTTC.

At least ten counts were recorded for this clonotype. This chain uses TRBV20-1 with TRBJ2-3; possible D gene TRBD2, 7 bases. The ends were cut back, 6 bases at V and 3 bases at J, with 16 bases in the middle. Germline CDR1 is DFQATT and CDR2 is SNEGSKA (reference sequence). The CDR3 spans 14 residues. The CDR3 reads CSAVRGGATDTQYF. The CDR3 DNA sequence: TGCAGTGCGGTCAGAGGGGGGGCAACAGATACGCAGTATTTT.

This clonotype was seen a few times. V usage is TRBV7-6 and J usage is TRBJ2-1, with 8 bases aligning to TRBD1. The V segment lost 1 base and the J segment 2 bases; nucleotides outside the gene matches: 1. CDR3 length: 15 residues. CDR1 and CDR2 from the germline V gene are SGHVS and FNYEAQ. This chain's CDR3 is CASSLVQGAYNEQFF. The CDR3 DNA reads TGTGCCAGCAGCTTAGTACAGGGGGCCTACAATGAGCAGTTCTTC.

This clonotype appeared a few times. V is TRBV9 and J is TRBJ2-3, with D possibly matching TRBD2 (5 bases). The CDR3 sequence is 15 residues long. Looked up from germline, CDR1 is SGDLS and CDR2 is YYNGEE. V gave up 3 bases and J gave up 2 bases, with 13 bases separating them. The CDR3 DNA reads as TGTGCCAGCAGCGCGCTTCCGGGGATCACAGATACGCAGTATTTT. Translated, it gives CASSALPGITDTQYF.

This clonotype was seen a few times. The chain is built from TRBV7-8 and TRBJ2-5; 14 bases agree with TRBD2. This CDR3 is 17 amino acids long. Per germline, CDR1 SGHVS and CDR2 FQNEAQ. The V segment lost 5 bases and the J segment 5 bases; nucleotides outside the gene matches: 10. CDR3 loop: CASSLGTSGSWLETQYF. For the CDR3, the DNA is TGTGCCAGCAGCCTTGGGACTAGCGGGAGCTGGTTGGAGACCCAGTACTTC.

The chain carries TRBV16 and TRBJ2-7, with D perhaps matching TRBD2 (5 bases). Germline CDR1 KGHSY, CDR2 FQNENV. V lost 4 bases, J lost 3 bases, and 16 bases lay in between. This CDR3 comprises 15 residues. The CDR3 bases are TGTGCCAGCAGCCCCCAAGCGGCAACCGGCTACGAGCAGTACTTC. Translating it yields CASSPQAATGYEQYF.

The genes are TRBV28 and TRBJ2-7, with a tentative D call TRBD2 (5 bases). The germline V gene encodes CDR1 MDHEN and CDR2 SYDVKM. The CDR3 has 13 residues. Trimming removed 3 bases at V and 2 bases at J, with 8 bases between. The CDR3 bases are TGTGCCAGCAGTTTTGGGAGACCCTACGAGCAGTACTTC. Translation: CASSFGRPYEQYF.

This clonotype appeared a few times. The gene calls are TRBV6-5 and TRBJ1-5; maybe TRBD1 (5 bases). V shed 0 bases and J shed 9 bases, with 9 bases lying between them. Germline lookup yields CDR1 MNHEY and CDR2 SVGAGI. The length of the CDR3 is 13 residues. CDR3 DNA: TGTGCCAGCAGTTACTCAGGGACCCTGCCCCAGCATTTT. Its protein is CASSYSGTLPQHF.

This clonotype was detected a few times. The rearrangement links TRBV9 to TRBJ1-2, with D possibly matching TRBD1 (6 bases). The V gene lost 4 bases and the J gene lost 7 bases, with 20 bases spanning the gap. The CDR3 spans 15 residues. Germline lookup yields CDR1 SGDLS and CDR2 YYNGEE. CDR3: CASSSDGGRSGGYTF. In DNA, the CDR3 is TGTGCCAGCAGCTCTGACGGGGGGCGAAGTGGTGGCTACACCTTC.

This clonotype was seen a few times. The chain couples TRBV6-1 to TRBJ2-7; TRBD2 matches at 8 bases. The CDR3 sequence is 13 residues long. In germline, CDR1 is MNHNS, CDR2 SASEGT. The trim removed 7 bases at V and 7 bases at J, leaving 9 bases unmatched. Here the CDR3 reads CASTGIAGREQYF. CDR3 in DNA: TGTGCCAGCACCGGGATAGCGGGGAGGGAGCAGTACTTC.

This rearrangement joins TRBV5-1 to TRBJ2-1; possible D gene TRBD1, 6 bases. V lost 4 bases and J lost 6, with 17 bases in between. Germline CDR1 SGHRS, CDR2 YFSETQ. The CDR3 runs 15 residues. This CDR3 is CASSRGSGGVNEQFF. The CDR3 nucleotides read TGCGCCAGCAGCCGAGGTAGTGGGGGCGTCAATGAGCAGTTCTTC.

This clonotype was observed many times. The chain joins TRBV5-1 to TRBJ1-2; the match to TRBD1 covers 7 bases. This CDR3 comprises 16 residues. CDR1 is SGHRS, CDR2 YFSETQ, per germline. The J segment lost 6 bases and the V segment lost 0 bases, leaving 11 bases of the junction unmatched. The CDR3 DNA reads TGCGCCAGCAGCTTGGCTTTACGACAGGGTCAAAATGGCTACACCTTC. Translated, it gives CASSLALRQGQNGYTF. Filled out from reference TRBV5-1 and TRBJ1-2, the complete variable domain reads KAGVTQTPRYLIKTRGQQVTLSCSPISGHRSVSWYQQTPGQGLQFLFEYFSETQRNKGNFPGRFSGRQFSNSRSEMNVSTLELGDSALYLCASSLALRQGQNGYTFGSGTRLTVV.

This clonotype was seen many times. The chain employs TRBV20-1 and TRBJ1-5, with D possibly matching TRBD1 (6 bases). Per germline, CDR1 DFQATT and CDR2 SNEGSKA (reference sequence). This CDR3 has 13 residues. Trimming left V 4 bases short and J 5 bases short, with 12 bases between. The CDR3 nucleotides read TGCAGTGCTACCGAACAGGGAGATCAGCCCCAGCATTTT. Encoded protein: CSATEQGDQPQHF.

The CDR3 sequence: CASSQVSTEEQFF. For the CDR3, the DNA is TGTGCCAGCAGCCAAGTTAGTACGGAGGAGCAGTTCTTC. J is TRBJ2-1 and V is TRBV3-1; D uncertain. Germline loops: CDR1 LGHDT, CDR2 YNNKEL (reference sequence). V dropped 1 base and J dropped 10 bases, with 11 bases sitting between them. The CDR3 sequence is 13 residues long.

This clonotype turned up a few times. The chain links TRBV4-3 to TRBJ2-7, with D possibly matching TRBD2 (6 bases). This CDR3 is built from 15 residues. V was cut by 4 bases and J by 2 bases, with 15 bases left in between. Germline CDR1 LGHNA, CDR2 YSLEER. CDR3 nucleotides: TGCGCCAGCAGCCCCCAAGGGGCGGGAACCTACGAGCAGTACTTC. It encodes CASSPQGAGTYEQYF.

This clonotype was seen more than once but under ten times. V gene TRBV7-8 combines with J gene TRBJ1-5; the D gene is possibly TRBD1 (5 bases). Per germline, CDR1 SGHVS and CDR2 FQNEAQ. The CDR3 is made up of 17 amino acids. V was pared by 0 bases and J by 6 bases, with 18 bases between. The CDR3 DNA reads TGTGCCAGCAGCTTAGCGTTGAGACAGAACGTCGGTCAGCCCCAGCATTTT. Translated, it gives CASSLALRQNVGQPQHF. Full variable domain (missing parts from reference TRBV7-8 and TRBJ1-5): GAGVSQSPRYKVAKRGQDVALRCDPISGHVSLFWYQQALGQGPEFLTYFQNEAQLDKSGLPSDRFFAERPEGSVSTLKIQRTQQEDSAVYLCASSLALRQNVGQPQHFGDGTRLSIL.

This chain connects TRBV20-1 to TRBJ2-3; possibly TRBD2 for D (6 bases). Trimming took 3 bases from V and 4 from J, leaving 17 bases between them. Germline CDR1 reads DFQATT; CDR2 reads SNEGSKA (reference sequence). CDR3 length equals 15 residues. CDR3 nucleotide sequence: TGCAGTGCTAGCCCACCGACTAGAGTTGCAGATACGCAGTATTTT. Its translation: CSASPPTRVADTQYF.

The chain recombines TRBV20-1 with TRBJ2-1; TRBD2 aligns across 9 bases. There are 16 residues in the CDR3. The ends lost 0 bases at V and 5 bases at J; junction bases unmatched: 8. CDR1 is DFQATT, CDR2 SNEGSKA, per germline (reference sequence). CDR3 nucleotide sequence: TGCAGTGCTAGAGACCTTAGCGGGAGTACCAACAATGAGCAGTTCTTC. It specifies CSARDLSGSTNNEQFF.

This clonotype occurred a few times. The chain joins TRBV30 to TRBJ1-3, with D unclear. The V end lost 2 bases, the J end lost 4 bases, and 6 bases lay between the germline ends. The CDR3 has 12 amino acids. Germline V CDR1 and CDR2: GTSNPN, SVGIG (reference sequence). The chain's CDR3 is CAWSPSGNTIYF. Written as DNA, the CDR3 is TGTGCCTGGAGTCCCAGCGGAAACACCATATATTTT. The complete variable domain, with remaining parts taken from reference TRBV30 and TRBJ1-3, reads SQTIHQWPATLVQPVGSPLSLECTVEGTSNPNLYWYRQAAGRGLQLLFYSVGIGQISSEVPQNLSASRPQDRQFILSSKKLLLSDSGFYLCAWSPSGNTIYFGEGSWLTVV.